This T cell receptor (beta chain) stems from a study of cytomegalovirus exposure and HLA in healthy donors. General study results and limits: With further analysis later on, most CMV-associated TCR beta chains appeared HLA-restricted. A later look showed TCR association rates differing by HLA locus, highest for DRB1 and lowest for HLA-C.

V was clipped by 0 bases and J by 0 bases, with 6 bases between them. The CDR3 has 14 residues. The V gene's germline CDR1 is MNHEY and CDR2 SVGAGI. This clone turned up a few times. Its antigen is not identified. PCR involved 60 Vbeta and 13 Jbeta primers. Sequencing was performed with immunoSEQ multiplex PCR; in TCRdb, only in-frame clones are kept and a portion is missing. The sample consists of around 100,000 clones, 84% of them appearing once. Among the donors, all were healthy bone marrow donors. The TCR originated in a young woman in good health and CMV-seronegative. The chain links TRBV6-5 to TRBJ2-7; D uncertain. The specimen was PBMCs. Written as DNA, the CDR3 is TGTGCCAGCAGTTACTCTATCGGCTCCTACGAGCAGTACTTC. This encodes CASSYSIGSYEQYF.